The 2 T cell receptor beta chains presented below share a single source sample, sequenced in a study of glioma-infiltrating T cells after dendritic cell vaccination. As to time point: after dendritic cell vaccination, including at tumor progression/relapse. Generated by immunoSEQ multiplex PCR, the TCRdb table keeps only in-frame clones and is missing some. The sample lists roughly 87,000 clones, under 85% occurring once. This material consisted of blood, taken after dendritic cell vaccination. Receptors were obtained from a human donor with glioblastoma.

The chain uses TRBV5-1 and TRBJ1-6; maybe TRBD1 (6 bases). V lost 0 bases and J lost 11, with 9 bases in between. Germline V CDR1 and CDR2: SGHRS, YFSETQ. CDR3 length equals 13 residues. For the CDR3, the DNA is TGCGCCAGCAGCTTGGGGCAGGGGACACCCCTCCACTTT. This translates into CASSLGQGTPLHF.

The chain combines TRBV6-5 with TRBJ1-2; TRBD1 agrees at 9 bases. Germline V lookup: CDR1 MNHEY, CDR2 SVGAGI. The CDR3 loop spans 14 amino acids. V dropped 7 bases and J dropped 4; count of bases not matched to a gene: 7. The CDR3 DNA reads as TGTGCCAGCAAAGCCGGGACAGGGAGCTATGGCTACACCTTC. Protein sequence: CASKAGTGSYGYTF.